The present TCR beta chain was sequenced within a study of breast tumors, draining lymph nodes, adjacent tissues. Study-wide findings and caveats: The lymph node origin of tumor T cells was framed as consistent with a hypothesis, not demonstrated. Luminal-like breast cancer showed significantly higher tumor–nontumor repertoire similarity than basal-like. Tumor repertoires ranked between lymph nodes and nontumor tissue in diversity, with V and J gene preferences. Findings are consistent with lymph node origin and intratumoral expansion of most tumor T cells.

Details on this clonotype: Its antigen remains unknown. Since a much larger clone is just one base distant, this may be a read error.

Samples came from axillary lymph nodes draining the breast cancer. Per germline, CDR1 MNHEY and CDR2 SMNVEV (reference sequence). Trimming left V 4 bases short and J 5 bases short, with 14 bases between. The CDR3 length is 14 residues. In TCRdb, the multiplex PCR reads were re-called with MiXCR into one record per CDR3 protein. The sample records some 120,000 distinct CDR3 sequences, about 20% being singletons. This chain links TRBV27 with TRBJ2-5; possible D gene TRBD2, 6 bases. The sequenced material came from axillary lymph node tissue. The TCR was taken from a female donor with breast cancer. Some clones in this sample may be carry-over from other donors' samples. This chain's CDR3 is CASSSMEAGETQYF. The CDR3 nucleotides are TGTGCCAGCAGTTCAATGGAGGCGGGGGAGACCCAGTACTTC.